Listed below are T cell receptor beta chains from one sample, sequenced in a study of T cell responses to AZD1222 COVID-19 vaccine. Data came from immunoSEQ multiplex PCR; TCRdb stores just in-frame clones and leaves some out. The table lists around 150,000 clones. Sequencing was performed on peripheral blood. All receptors come from an adult in good health. Both conserved end residues are part of each CDR3. Each record gives: V gene, J gene, D gene, CDR3 DNA, CDR3 protein. The D gene is left open where the match is weak.

V gene: TRBV19
J gene: TRBJ2-2
D gene: TRBD2
CDR3 DNA: TGTGCCAGTAGTCCTCCCGACCGACTAGCGGGAGCCGGGGAGCTGTTTTTT
CDR3 protein: CASSPPDRLAGAGELFF

V gene: TRBV6-5
J gene: TRBJ2-7
D gene: TRBD2
CDR3 DNA: TGTGCCAGCAAACCGGGACTAGCTTCCCACGAGCAGTACTTC
CDR3 protein: CASKPGLASHEQYF

V gene: TRBV6-5
J gene: TRBJ2-2
D gene: TRBD2
CDR3 DNA: TGTGCCGCGGCGGGGGGATACACCGGGGAGCTGTTTTTT
CDR3 protein: CAAAGGYTGELFF

V gene: TRBV5-1
J gene: TRBJ1-5
D gene: .
CDR3 DNA: TGCGCCAGCAGCTTGGTGGGGGGAAATCAGCCCCAGCATTTT
CDR3 protein: CASSLVGGNQPQHF

V gene: TRBV6-1
J gene: TRBJ1-1
D gene: .
CDR3 DNA: TGTGCCAGCAGTGAACCCGGGGGGGCGCGGACTGAAGCTTTCTTT
CDR3 protein: CASSEPGGARTEAFF

V gene: TRBV25-1
J gene: TRBJ1-4
D gene: .
CDR3 DNA: TGTGCCAGCAGTGAATATGGTTCGACTCTGTTTTTT
CDR3 protein: CASSEYGSTLFF

V gene: TRBV7-3
J gene: TRBJ1-1
D gene: .
CDR3 DNA: TGTGCCAGCAGCCAAGGGGGGTTGAACACTGAAGCTTTCTTT
CDR3 protein: CASSQGGLNTEAFF

V gene: TRBV7-2
J gene: TRBJ1-5
D gene: .
CDR3 DNA: TGTGCCAGCAGCTTAGGTGGCATTCCTCAGCCCCAGCATTTT
CDR3 protein: CASSLGGIPQPQHF

V gene: TRBV7-9
J gene: TRBJ1-1
D gene: .
CDR3 DNA: TGTGCCAGCAGCCCTCGTGTGGACGGGAACACTGAAGCTTTCTTT
CDR3 protein: CASSPRVDGNTEAFF

V gene: TRBV28
J gene: TRBJ2-2
D gene: .
CDR3 DNA: TGTGCCAGCAGTCCCAGGGGGGGGTACACCGGGGAGCTGTTTTTT
CDR3 protein: CASSPRGGYTGELFF

V gene: TRBV3-1/TRBV3-2
J gene: TRBJ1-1
D gene: .
CDR3 DNA: TGTGCCAGCAGCCATGGCGGAGGGACTGAAGCTTTCTTT
CDR3 protein: CASSHGGGTEAFF

V gene: TRBV7-2
J gene: TRBJ1-1
D gene: .
CDR3 DNA: TGTGCCAGCAGCACCCCGTACCGTGGGGGGGTTGTCGGAAACACTGAAGCTTTCTTT
CDR3 protein: CASSTPYRGGVVGNTEAFF

V gene: TRBV25-1
J gene: TRBJ1-2
D gene: .
CDR3 DNA: TGTGCCAGCAGTGAGTACAGGGACGAGCTCTATGGCTACACCTTC
CDR3 protein: CASSEYRDELYGYTF

V gene: TRBV11-2
J gene: TRBJ2-7
D gene: .
CDR3 DNA: TGTGCCAGCAGCTTAGACAGAGCCTACGAGCAGTACTTC
CDR3 protein: CASSLDRAYEQYF

V gene: TRBV20-1
J gene: TRBJ2-3
D gene: .
CDR3 DNA: TGCAGTGCGCCCCTAGGAGATACGCAGTATTTT
CDR3 protein: CSAPLGDTQYF

V gene: TRBV28
J gene: TRBJ1-2
D gene: .
CDR3 DNA: TGTGCCAGCAGTTTCCCCCCACGGTCTGGCTACACCTTC
CDR3 protein: CASSFPPRSGYTF

V gene: TRBV7-2
J gene: TRBJ1-2
D gene: .
CDR3 DNA: TGTGCCAGCAGCTTGGGGCAGCTCTATGGCTACACCTTC
CDR3 protein: CASSLGQLYGYTF

V gene: TRBV3-1/TRBV3-2
J gene: TRBJ2-5
D gene: TRBD2
CDR3 DNA: TGTGCCAGCAGCCGAGGAGCGGGGAACCAAGAGACCCAGTACTTC
CDR3 protein: CASSRGAGNQETQYF

V gene: TRBV4-1
J gene: TRBJ1-6
D gene: .
CDR3 DNA: TGCGCCAGCAGCCAGCAACAGCCGTATTTTAATTCACCCCTCCACTTT
CDR3 protein: CASSQQQPYFNSPLHF

V gene: TRBV27
J gene: TRBJ1-1
D gene: .
CDR3 DNA: TGTGCCAGCAGTCCCCGGTCGTATCCGAACACTGAAGCTTTCTTT
CDR3 protein: CASSPRSYPNTEAFF

V gene: TRBV2
J gene: TRBJ1-5
D gene: .
CDR3 DNA: TGTGCCAGCACGGCAGGCAATAGCAATCAGCCCCAGCATTTT
CDR3 protein: CASTAGNSNQPQHF

V gene: TRBV2
J gene: TRBJ1-1
D gene: .
CDR3 DNA: TGTGCCAGCAGGCAGGGAACGAGCACTGAAGCTTTCTTT
CDR3 protein: CASRQGTSTEAFF